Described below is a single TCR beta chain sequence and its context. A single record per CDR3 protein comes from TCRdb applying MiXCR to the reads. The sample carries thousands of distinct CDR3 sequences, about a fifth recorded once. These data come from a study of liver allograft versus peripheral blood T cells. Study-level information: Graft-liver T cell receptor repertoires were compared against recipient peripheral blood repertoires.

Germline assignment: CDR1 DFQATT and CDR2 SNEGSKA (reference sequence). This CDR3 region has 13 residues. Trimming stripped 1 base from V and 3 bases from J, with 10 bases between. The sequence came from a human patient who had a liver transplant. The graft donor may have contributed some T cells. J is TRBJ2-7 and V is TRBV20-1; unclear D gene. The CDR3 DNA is TGCAGTGCTAGAGGGCTAGTTATCTACGAGCAGTACTTC. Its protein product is CSARGLVIYEQYF.